These 10 T cell receptor beta chains originate from one sample sequenced in a study of blood T cell repertoires in COVID-19. Clones were sequenced by immunoSEQ multiplex PCR, and TCRdb holds only the in-frame ones, with some missing. The table lists around 63,000 clones, around 90% of them singletons. The specimen was peripheral blood. These receptor sequences come from a man between 45 and 60 years old with active COVID-19.

The chain couples TRBV7-2 to TRBJ2-1; TRBD2 agrees at 10 bases. The CDR3 has 17 residues. The J segment lost 2 bases and the V segment lost 5 bases, leaving 9 bases of the junction unmatched. Germline V gene data show CDR1 as SGHTA and CDR2 as FQGNSA. The CDR3 nucleotides read TGTGCCAGCAGCCTACGACTAGCGGGCCAACCCTACAATGAGCAGTTCTTC. It is translated as CASSLRLAGQPYNEQFF. Complete variable domain (other parts from reference TRBV7-2 and TRBJ2-1): GAGVSQSPSNKVTEKGKDVELRCDPISGHTALYWYRQSLGQGLEFLIYFQGNSAPDKSGLPSDRFSAERTGGSVSTLTIQRTQQEDSAVYLCASSLRLAGQPYNEQFFGPGTRLTVL.

The V call is TRBV2, the J call TRBJ2-1, with D uncertain. V gave up 5 bases and J gave up 6 bases, with 5 bases separating them. CDR1 is SNHLY and CDR2 is FYNNEI in the germline V gene. This CDR3 contains 11 residues. Written as DNA, the CDR3 is TGTGCCAGCAGTCCCTTCAATGAGCAGTTCTTC. It specifies CASSPFNEQFF.

The chain combines TRBV7-2 with TRBJ1-2, with 8 bases identical to TRBD1. V trimming: 5 bases; J trimming: 8 bases; junction bases outside the gene matches: 7. Germline V gives CDR1 SGHTA, CDR2 FQGNSA. This CDR3 contains 13 residues. CDR3: CASSPGQGGGYTF. CDR3 in DNA: TGTGCCAGCAGCCCCGGACAGGGAGGAGGCTACACCTTC.

This chain uses TRBV11-3 with TRBJ2-3; 8 bases are shared with TRBD1. Trimming at V came to 4 bases and at J to 4 bases, leaving 10 bases not matched to a gene. Germline assignment: CDR1 SGHNT and CDR2 YENEEA. The CDR3 loop spans 16 amino acids. CDR3 amino acids: CASSSRGQGASDTQYF. Here the CDR3 DNA reads TGTGCCAGCAGCTCTAGGGGGCAGGGGGCATCAGATACGCAGTATTTT.

This clone has a handful of counts. This chain links TRBV6-5 with TRBJ1-1, with a tentative D call TRBD1 (6 bases). Trimming stripped 6 bases from V and 2 bases from J, with 10 bases between. Per the germline V gene, CDR1 is MNHEY and CDR2 is SVGAGI. The CDR3 sequence is 13 residues long. The CDR3 sequence: CASRTTGNTEAFF. The CDR3 bases are TGTGCCAGCAGGACGACAGGCAACACTGAAGCTTTCTTT.

This rearrangement joins TRBV2 to TRBJ1-1; D gene unclear. This CDR3 contains 13 residues. V lost 6 bases, J lost 2 bases, and 10 bases lay in between. Germline CDR1 is SNHLY and CDR2 is FYNNEI. CDR3 DNA sequence: TGTGCCAGCAGAGAGGAATATAACACTGAAGCTTTCTTT. Translating gives CASREEYNTEAFF.

The CDR3 here is CASTHRARGTGELFF. DNA of the CDR3: TGTGCCAGCACCCACAGGGCCCGCGGGACCGGGGAGCTGTTTTTT. This chain uses TRBV5-8 with TRBJ2-2; the D gene is possibly TRBD1 (6 bases). Trimming took 6 bases from V and 5 from J, leaving 17 bases between them. This CDR3 is built from 15 residues. Germline CDR1 reads SGHTS; CDR2 reads YDEGEE.

This sequence joins TRBV7-8 and TRBJ2-7; D not resolved. Germline V gene sequence: CDR1 SGHVS, CDR2 FQNEAQ. The CDR3 is made up of 11 amino acids. V shed 4 bases and J shed 2 bases, with 3 bases lying between them. The CDR3 loop is CASSSAYEQYF. CDR3 nucleotides: TGTGCCAGCAGCTCCGCCTACGAGCAGTACTTC.

This chain links TRBV2 with TRBJ2-5; 8 bases map to TRBD1. The germline V gene encodes CDR1 SNHLY and CDR2 FYNNEI. The CDR3 totals 15 residues. Unmatched junction bases numbered 7, after V lost 6 bases and J lost 1 base. DNA for the CDR3: TGTGCCAGCAGCGGACAGGGACGGGGCCAAGAGACCCAGTACTTC. Protein: CASSGQGRGQETQYF.

The V and J genes are TRBV7-9 and TRBJ2-6; D ambiguous. The V and J ends lost 2 bases and 1 base respectively, with 6 bases between them. Looked up from germline, CDR1 is SEHNR and CDR2 is FQNEAQ (reference sequence). The CDR3 spans 15 residues. CDR3 amino acids: CASSLRVSGANVLTF. The CDR3 region has the DNA TGTGCCAGCAGCTTACGGGTATCTGGGGCCAACGTCCTGACTTTC. Drawing the rest from reference TRBV7-9 and TRBJ2-6, the complete variable domain is DTGVSQNPRHKITKRGQNVTFRCDPISEHNRLYWYRQTLGQGPEFLTYFQNEAQLEKSRLLSDRFSAERPKGSFSTLEIQRTEQGDSAMYLCASSLRVSGANVLTFGAGSRLTVL.